This T cell receptor (beta chain) was captured in a study of post-analysis software for immune sequencing data. As for the study in general: Relapsing-remitting, secondary progressive and progressive-relapsing multiple sclerosis were all included among the disease courses. General study points: In multiple sclerosis, normalized Chao1 diversity was significantly below that of controls. Samples made in the same batch grouped tightly together by F measure.

On this clonotype itself: Its specificity is unknown.

Prepared TCR beta cDNA libraries contained unique molecular identifiers. T cells numbering roughly 0.95 to 10 million yielded a few hundred thousand cDNA molecules. TCRdb independently ran MiXCR on the PCR reads; one entry per CDR3 protein. This table has approximately 570,000 distinct CDR3 sequences, roughly 45% appearing once. The sequenced sample was blood. The source of this sequence is a girl between 5 and 17 years old with multiple sclerosis.

The CDR3 region is CASSYWGGTQYF. The CDR3, as DNA: TGTGCCAGCAGTTACTGGGGGGGGACCCAGTACTTC. The V gene is TRBV6-5, the J gene TRBJ2-5; 7 bases line up with TRBD2. Per the germline V gene, CDR1 is MNHEY and CDR2 is SVGAGI. CDR3 length: 12 residues. V gave up 1 base and J gave up 7 bases; unmatched junction bases: 0.